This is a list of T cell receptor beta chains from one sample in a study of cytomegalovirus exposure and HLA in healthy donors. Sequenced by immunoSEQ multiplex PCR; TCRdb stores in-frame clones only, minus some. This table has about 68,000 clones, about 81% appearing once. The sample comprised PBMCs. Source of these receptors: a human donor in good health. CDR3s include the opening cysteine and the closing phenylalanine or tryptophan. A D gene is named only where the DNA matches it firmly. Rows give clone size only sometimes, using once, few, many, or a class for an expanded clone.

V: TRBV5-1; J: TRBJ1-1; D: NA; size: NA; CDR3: CASSTDSPENTEAFF; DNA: TGCGCCAGCAGCACAGACAGTCCGGAGAACACTGAAGCTTTCTTT
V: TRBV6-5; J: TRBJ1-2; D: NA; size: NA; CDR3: CASSAPGGPYGYTF; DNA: TGTGCCAGCAGTGCCCCGGGGGGACCCTATGGCTACACCTTC
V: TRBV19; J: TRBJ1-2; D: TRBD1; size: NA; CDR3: CASSIIGTGGGYTF; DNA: TGTGCCAGTAGTATCATCGGGACAGGGGGTGGCTACACCTTC
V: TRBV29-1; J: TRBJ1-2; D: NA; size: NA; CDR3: CSVITTGANYGYTF; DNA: TGCAGCGTCATCACGACAGGAGCTAACTATGGCTACACCTTC
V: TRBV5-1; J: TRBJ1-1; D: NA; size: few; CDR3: CASRQEGEGNEAFF; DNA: TGCGCCAGCAGACAGGAGGGCGAGGGGAATGAAGCTTTCTTT
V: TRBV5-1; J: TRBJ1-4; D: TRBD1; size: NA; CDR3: CASSIGTVATNEKLFF; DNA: TGCGCCAGCAGCATAGGGACAGTTGCAACTAATGAAAAACTGTTTTTT
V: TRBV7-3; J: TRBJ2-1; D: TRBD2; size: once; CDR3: CASSLWASGGYNEQFF; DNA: TGTGCCAGCAGCTTATGGGCTAGCGGGGGGTACAATGAGCAGTTCTTC
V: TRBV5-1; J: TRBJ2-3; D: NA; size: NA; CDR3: CASSLQGLRDTQYF; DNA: TGCGCCAGCAGCTTGCAGGGACTTCGGGATACGCAGTATTTT
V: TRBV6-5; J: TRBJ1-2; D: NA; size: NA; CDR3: CASSYSRGGAYGYTF; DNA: TGTGCCAGCAGTTACTCCCGCGGGGGGGCGTATGGCTACACCTTC
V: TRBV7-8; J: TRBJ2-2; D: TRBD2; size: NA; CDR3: CASSRNLAGGPGELFF; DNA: TGTGCCAGCAGCAGGAACTTAGCGGGGGGGCCCGGGGAGCTGTTTTTT
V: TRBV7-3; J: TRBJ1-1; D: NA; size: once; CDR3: CASSKGVNTEAFF; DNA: TGTGCCAGCAGCAAAGGGGTGAACACTGAAGCTTTCTTT